This record concerns one T cell receptor (beta chain) sequence. The record originates from a study of blood T cell repertoires in COVID-19. Profiling relied on immunoSEQ multiplex PCR, and the TCRdb table lists in-frame clones only, not all of them. The table has some 200,000 clones, around four fifths seen once. V lost 5 bases and J lost 4, with 11 bases in between. There are 12 residues in the CDR3. Germline V CDR1 and CDR2: GTSNPN, SVGIG (reference sequence). The TCR originated in a human donor with acute or convalescent COVID-19. The donor label of this sample is uncertain. Sequenced: peripheral blood. The chain has TRBV30 and TRBJ1-2; D perhaps matches TRBD1 (6 bases). The CDR3 region has the DNA TGTGCCTGGTCGCGAGGGGGCTATGGCTACACCTTC. Its protein is CAWSRGGYGYTF.